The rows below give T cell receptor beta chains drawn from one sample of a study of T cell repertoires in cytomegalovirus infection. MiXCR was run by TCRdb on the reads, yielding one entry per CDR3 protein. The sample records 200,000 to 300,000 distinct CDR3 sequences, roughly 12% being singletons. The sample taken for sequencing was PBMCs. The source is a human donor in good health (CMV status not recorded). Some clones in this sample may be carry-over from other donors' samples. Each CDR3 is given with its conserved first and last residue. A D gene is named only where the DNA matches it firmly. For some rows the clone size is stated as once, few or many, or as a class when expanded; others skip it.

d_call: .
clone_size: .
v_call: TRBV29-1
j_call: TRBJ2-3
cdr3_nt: TGCAGCGTTGAAGACCATAGTCGGGCAGATACGCAGTATTTT
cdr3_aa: CSVEDHSRADTQYF

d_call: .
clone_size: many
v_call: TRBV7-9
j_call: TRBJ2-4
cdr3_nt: TGTGCCAGCAGCCGCACTCAAGCCAAAAACATTCAGTACTTC
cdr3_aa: CASSRTQAKNIQYF

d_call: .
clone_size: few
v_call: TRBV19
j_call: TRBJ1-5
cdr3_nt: TGTGCCAGTAGTAACGGACAGATAAGCAATCAGCCCCAGCATTTT
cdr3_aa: CASSNGQISNQPQHF

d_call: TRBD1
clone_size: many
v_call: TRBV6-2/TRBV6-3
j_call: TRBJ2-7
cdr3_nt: TGTGCCATCAATTCCGGGGGACAGGGACCCTACGAGCAGTACTTC
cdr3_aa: CAINSGGQGPYEQYF

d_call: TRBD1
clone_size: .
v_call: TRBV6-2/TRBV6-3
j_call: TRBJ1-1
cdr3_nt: TGTGCCAGCGGAGACAGGGGGCGCGGGAACACTGAAGCTTTCTTT
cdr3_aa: CASGDRGRGNTEAFF

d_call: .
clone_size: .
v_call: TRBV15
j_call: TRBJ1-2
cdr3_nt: TGTGCCACCAGCAGAGAGATAGCAGGGACTGGCTACACCTTC
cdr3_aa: CATSREIAGTGYTF

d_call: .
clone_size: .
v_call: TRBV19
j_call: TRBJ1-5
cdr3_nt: TGTGCCAGTAGTATTAACGGCAGATCAAATAGCAATCAGCCCCAGCATTTT
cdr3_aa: CASSINGRSNSNQPQHF

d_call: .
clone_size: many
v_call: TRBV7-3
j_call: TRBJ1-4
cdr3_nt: TGTGCCAGCAGCTTAACGCCAGGGAATAATGAAAAACTGTTTTTT
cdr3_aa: CASSLTPGNNEKLFF

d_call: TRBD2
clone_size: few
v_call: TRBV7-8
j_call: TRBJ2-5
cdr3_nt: TGTGCCAGCAGTCCTAGCGGGGGGGCCTTTCGCCAGACCCAAGAGACCCAGTACTTC
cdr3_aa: CASSPSGGAFRQTQETQYF

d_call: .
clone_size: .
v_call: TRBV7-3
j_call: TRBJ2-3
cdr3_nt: TGTGCCAGCAGCCCCGGGGCCGCTTCCGATACGCAGTATTTT
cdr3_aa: CASSPGAASDTQYF

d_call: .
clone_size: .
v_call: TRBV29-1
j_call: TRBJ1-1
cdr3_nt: TGCAGCACCCGGACAACGGACGCTGAAGCTTTCTTT
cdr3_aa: CSTRTTDAEAFF

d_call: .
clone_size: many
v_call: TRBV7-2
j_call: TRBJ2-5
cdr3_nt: TGTGCCAGCAGCTTAACCCCCTCTCAAGAGACCCAGTACTTC
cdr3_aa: CASSLTPSQETQYF

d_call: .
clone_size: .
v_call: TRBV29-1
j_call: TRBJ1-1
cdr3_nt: TGCAGCGTTGAACTGGGAGGTGGGGCTTTCTTT
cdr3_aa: CSVELGGGAFF

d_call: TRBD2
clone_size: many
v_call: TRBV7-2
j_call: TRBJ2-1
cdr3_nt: TGTGCCAGCAGCTTAGAACTAGCGAGGCACAATGAGCAGTTCTTC
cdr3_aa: CASSLELARHNEQFF

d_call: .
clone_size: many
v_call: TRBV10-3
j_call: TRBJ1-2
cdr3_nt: TGTGCCATCAAACAGGGAGAATTAGCTAACTATGGCTACACCTTC
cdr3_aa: CAIKQGELANYGYTF

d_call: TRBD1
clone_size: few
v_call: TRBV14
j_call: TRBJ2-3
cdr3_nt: TGTGCCAGCAGCCCCCGGAAGGGGGCTGGCACAGATACGCAGTATTTT
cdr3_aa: CASSPRKGAGTDTQYF

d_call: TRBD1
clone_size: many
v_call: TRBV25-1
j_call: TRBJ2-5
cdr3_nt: TGTGCCAGCAGTGAATCCGGGGGACAGGCCGTTCAAGAGACCCAGTACTTC
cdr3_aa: CASSESGGQAVQETQYF

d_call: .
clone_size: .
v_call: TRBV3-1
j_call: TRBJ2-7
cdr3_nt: TGTGCCAGCAGCCAAATCTCCCAGGGGGGGAACGAGCAGTACTTC
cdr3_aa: CASSQISQGGNEQYF

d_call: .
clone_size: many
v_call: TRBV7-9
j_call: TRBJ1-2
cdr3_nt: TGTGCCAGCAGCCCCGGGACCGGTCGAGACTACACCTTC
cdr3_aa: CASSPGTGRDYTF

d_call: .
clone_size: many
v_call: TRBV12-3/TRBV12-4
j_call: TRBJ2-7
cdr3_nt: TGTGCCAGCAGTCTACCGGGGATTTTCTACGAGCAGTACTTC
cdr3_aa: CASSLPGIFYEQYF

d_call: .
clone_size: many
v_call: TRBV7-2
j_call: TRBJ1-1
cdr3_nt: TGTGCCAGCAGCTTAGATGGGCGCATGAACACTGAAGCTTTCTTT
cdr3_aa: CASSLDGRMNTEAFF

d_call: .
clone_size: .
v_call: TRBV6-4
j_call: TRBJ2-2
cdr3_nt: TGTGCCAGCAGGCACAGGGCAAACACCGGGGAGCTGTTTTTT
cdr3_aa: CASRHRANTGELFF

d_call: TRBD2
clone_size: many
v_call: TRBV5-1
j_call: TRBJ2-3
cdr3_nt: TGCGCCAGCAGCTTCGGCGGGAGCGGCGCAGATACGCAGTATTTT
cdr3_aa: CASSFGGSGADTQYF

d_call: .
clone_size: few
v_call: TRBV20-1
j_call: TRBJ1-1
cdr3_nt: TGCAGTGCTATAAGACAGCCCATGAACACTGAAGCTTTCTTT
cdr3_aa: CSAIRQPMNTEAFF

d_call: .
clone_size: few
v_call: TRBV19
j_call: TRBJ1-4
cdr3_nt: TGTGCCAGTAGCCTCAATGGTAATGAAAAACTGTTTTTT
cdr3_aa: CASSLNGNEKLFF

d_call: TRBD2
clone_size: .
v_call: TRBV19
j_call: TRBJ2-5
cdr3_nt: TGTGCCAGTAGTTTAAAAGGGACTAGCGGGGGATTACAAGAGACCCAGTACTTC
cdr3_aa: CASSLKGTSGGLQETQYF

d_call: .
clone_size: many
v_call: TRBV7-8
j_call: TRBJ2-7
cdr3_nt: TGTGCCAGCAGCTCCGGAAATGGAGTCTACGAGCAGTACTTC
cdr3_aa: CASSSGNGVYEQYF

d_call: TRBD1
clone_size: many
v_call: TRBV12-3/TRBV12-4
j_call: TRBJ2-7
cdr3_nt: TGTGCCAGCAGCCTTGGGACAGGGCGAGACGAGCAGTACTTC
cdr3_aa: CASSLGTGRDEQYF

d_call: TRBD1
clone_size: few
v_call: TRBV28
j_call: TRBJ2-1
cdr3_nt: TGTGCCAGCAGTTTGAGGGGGCGCTACAATGAGCAGTTCTTC
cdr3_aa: CASSLRGRYNEQFF

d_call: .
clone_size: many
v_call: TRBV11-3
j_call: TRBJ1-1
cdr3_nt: TGTGCCAGCAGCTTGGGGGGGACCCAGGACACTGAAGCTTTCTTT
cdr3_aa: CASSLGGTQDTEAFF

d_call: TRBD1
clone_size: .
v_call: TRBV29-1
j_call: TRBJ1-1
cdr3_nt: TGCAGCGCAGAACAGGGGTGGACTGAAGCTTTCTTT
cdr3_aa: CSAEQGWTEAFF

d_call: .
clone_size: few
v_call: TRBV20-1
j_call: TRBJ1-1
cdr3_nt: TGCAGTGCTTATATTGACGGGAACACTGAAGCTTTCTTT
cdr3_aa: CSAYIDGNTEAFF

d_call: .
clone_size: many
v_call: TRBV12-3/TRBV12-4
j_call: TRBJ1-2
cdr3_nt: TGTGCCAGCACCATTAACAGGGTACATGGCTACACCTTC
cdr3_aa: CASTINRVHGYTF

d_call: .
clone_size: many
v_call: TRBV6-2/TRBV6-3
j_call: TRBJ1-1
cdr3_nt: TGTGCCAGCAGTAGACAGACTGAAGCTTTCTTT
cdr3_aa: CASSRQTEAFF

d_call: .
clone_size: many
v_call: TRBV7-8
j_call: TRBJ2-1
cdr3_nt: TGTGCCAGCAATCTCTGGGAGGGGGCTGACAATGAGCAGTTCTTC
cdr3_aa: CASNLWEGADNEQFF

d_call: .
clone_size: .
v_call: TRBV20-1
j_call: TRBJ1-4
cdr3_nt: TGCAGTGCTAGGGAGCCAGCAACTAATGAAAAACTGTTTTTT
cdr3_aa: CSAREPATNEKLFF

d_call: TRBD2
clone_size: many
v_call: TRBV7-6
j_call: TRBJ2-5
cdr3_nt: TGTGCCAGCAGCTTAGGTGGACTAGAAACGGAGACCCAGTACTTC
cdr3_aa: CASSLGGLETETQYF

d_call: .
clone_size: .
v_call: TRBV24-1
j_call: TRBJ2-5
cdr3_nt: TGTGCCACCAGTGATTTGCGGGCAGAAAACCAAGAGACCCAGTACTTC
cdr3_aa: CATSDLRAENQETQYF

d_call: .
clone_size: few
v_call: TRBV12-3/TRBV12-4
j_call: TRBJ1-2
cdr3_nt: TGTGCCAGCACCCAGAGGGGGGCCCCTAACTATGGCTACACCTTC
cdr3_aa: CASTQRGAPNYGYTF

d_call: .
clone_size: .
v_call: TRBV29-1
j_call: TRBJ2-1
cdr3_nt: TGCAGCGTTGCCAGGGCCGACAATGAGCAGTTCTTC
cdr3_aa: CSVARADNEQFF

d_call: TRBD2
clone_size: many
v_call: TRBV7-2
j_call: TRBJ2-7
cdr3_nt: TGTGCCAGCAAAAACCTGGGCGGGGGGGCCTACGAGCAGTACTTC
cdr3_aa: CASKNLGGGAYEQYF

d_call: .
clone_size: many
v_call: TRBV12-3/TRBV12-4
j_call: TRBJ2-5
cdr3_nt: TGTGCCAGCAGCTTGGTGGGGATGTCTGGGCAAGAGACCCAGTACTTC
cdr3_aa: CASSLVGMSGQETQYF